The sequence of this TCR beta chain was determined in a study of T cells in Graves' hyperthyroidism and ophthalmopathy. The CDR3 contains 16 residues. Per the germline V gene, CDR1 is MNHEY and CDR2 is SMNVEV (reference sequence). Trimming took 5 bases from V and 6 from J; bases not matched to a gene: 6. Regions amplified from RNA transcripts were the TCR beta CDR3 regions. First-round RT-PCR targeting the TCR CDR3 was performed with the HTBI primer set. One entry per CDR3 protein results from TCRdb running MiXCR on the multiplex PCR reads. This sample carries roughly 580,000 distinct CDR3 sequences, about 15% of them seen once, and the ten largest clones take 5.8%. Exclusion of a patient resulted from uncontrolled infection, other autoimmune disease, pregnancy or lactation. Used for diagnoses were clinical symptoms, serum thyroxine and TRAb, thyroid ultrasound and orbital computed tomography.

The sample comprised blood. The genes are TRBV27 and TRBJ2-2, with 13 nucleotides matching TRBD2. This receptor was taken from a woman in her 30s with Graves' hyperthyroidism that later progressed to Graves' ophthalmopathy. As DNA, the CDR3 is TGTGCCAGCAGTCCCTTGGGACTAGCGGGACCCGGGGAGCTGTTTTTT. This gives the protein CASSPLGLAGPGELFF.